This T cell receptor beta chain comes out of a study of cytomegalovirus exposure and HLA in healthy donors. Regarding the study as a whole: Evidence from a later analysis indicated that most CMV-associated TCR beta chains looked HLA-restricted. Later work associated fewer than 20,000 TCR beta sequences with HLA alleles at 0.05 false discovery rate. According to reports, the classifier identified cytomegalovirus status with high specificity and sensitivity.

This clone has more than one count but fewer than ten. What it recognizes is unknown. The CDR3 is made up of 15 amino acids. Germline loops: CDR1 LGHNA, CDR2 YNFKEQ. The trim removed 4 bases at V and 6 bases at J, leaving 8 bases unmatched. The PCR used 60 Vbeta and 13 Jbeta primers. Sequencing used immunoSEQ multiplex PCR; TCRdb keeps in-frame clones, though not all of them. The repertoire holds about 120,000 clones, with over 60% as singletons. The J gene is TRBJ1-5, the V gene TRBV4-2; TRBD1 matches 8 bases. The clonotype originates from a woman aged 35 to 49 in good health and CMV-seropositive. Sample: PBMCs. The DNA of the CDR3 is TGTGCCAGCAGCCCCATTCAGGGGGCAGGTCAGCCCCAGCATTTT. Translated: CASSPIQGAGQPQHF.